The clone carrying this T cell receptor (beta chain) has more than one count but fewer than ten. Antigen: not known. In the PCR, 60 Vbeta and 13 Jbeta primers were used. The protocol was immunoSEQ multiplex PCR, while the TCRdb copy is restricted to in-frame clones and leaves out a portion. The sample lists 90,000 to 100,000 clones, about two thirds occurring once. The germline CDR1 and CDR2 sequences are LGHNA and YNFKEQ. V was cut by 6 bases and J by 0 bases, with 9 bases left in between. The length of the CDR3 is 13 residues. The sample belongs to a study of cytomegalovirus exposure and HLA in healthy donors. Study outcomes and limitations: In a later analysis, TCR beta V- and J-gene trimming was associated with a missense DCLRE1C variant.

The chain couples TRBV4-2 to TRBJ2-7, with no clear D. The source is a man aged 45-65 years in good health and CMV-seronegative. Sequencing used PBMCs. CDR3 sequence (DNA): TGTGCCAGCAGACCTGAGAGCTCCTACGAGCAGTACTTC. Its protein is CASRPESSYEQYF.